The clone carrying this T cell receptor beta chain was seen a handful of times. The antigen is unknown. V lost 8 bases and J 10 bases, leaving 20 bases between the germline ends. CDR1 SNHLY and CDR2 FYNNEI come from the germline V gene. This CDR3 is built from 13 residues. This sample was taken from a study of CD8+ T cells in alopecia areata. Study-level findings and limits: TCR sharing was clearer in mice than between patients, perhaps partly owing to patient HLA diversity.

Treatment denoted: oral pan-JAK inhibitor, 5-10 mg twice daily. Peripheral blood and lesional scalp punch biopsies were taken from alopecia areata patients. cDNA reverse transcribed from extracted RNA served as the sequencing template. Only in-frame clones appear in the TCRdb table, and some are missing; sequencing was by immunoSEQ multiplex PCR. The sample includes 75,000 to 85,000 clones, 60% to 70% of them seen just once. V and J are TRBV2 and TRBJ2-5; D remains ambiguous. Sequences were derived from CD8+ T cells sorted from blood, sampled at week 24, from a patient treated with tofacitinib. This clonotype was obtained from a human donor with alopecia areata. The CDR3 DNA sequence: TGTGCCAGCCTTAGTCTGGTGGAGAGGAGCCAGTACTTC. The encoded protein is CASLSLVERSQYF. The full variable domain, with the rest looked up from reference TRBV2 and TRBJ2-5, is EPEVTQTPSHQVTQMGQEVILRCVPISNHLYFYWYRQILGQKVEFLVSFYNNEISEKSEIFDDQFSVERPDGSNFTLKIRSTKLEDSAMYFCASLSLVERSQYFGPGTRLLVL.